A single sample is the source of the 10 T cell receptor beta chains below, sequenced in a study of blood T cell repertoires in COVID-19. The protocol was immunoSEQ multiplex PCR, while the TCRdb copy is restricted to in-frame clones and leaves out a portion. The sample includes 110,000 to 150,000 clones, around 82% seen only once; the top ten take around 8%. Sequences were obtained from peripheral blood. These receptors were collected from a human donor in a cohort sampled during active COVID-19.

V usage is TRBV24-1 and J usage is TRBJ2-1; no firm D call. The germline V gene has CDR1 KGHDR and CDR2 SFDVKD. This CDR3 is built from 15 residues. Deletions cut 3 bases from V and 0 bases from J, with 8 bases between. In nucleotides, the CDR3 is TGTGCCACCAGTGATCCGCGTAGCTCCTACAATGAGCAGTTCTTC. This translates into CATSDPRSSYNEQFF.

The V call is TRBV6-1, the J call TRBJ2-7, with D perhaps TRBD1 (5 bases). V lost 1 base to trimming and J lost 4 bases, with 8 bases between them. The germline V gene has CDR1 MNHNS and CDR2 SASEGT. This CDR3 spans 13 amino acids. The CDR3 region is CASSEVRVYEQYF. The CDR3 region has the DNA TGTGCCAGCAGTGAAGTCAGGGTGTACGAGCAGTACTTC.

The rearrangement joins TRBV19 to TRBJ1-5, with D possibly matching TRBD1 (5 bases). The CDR3 runs to 13 residues. Trimming removed 5 bases from V and 11 bases from J, with 16 bases in between. The germline CDR1 and CDR2 sequences are LNHDA and SQIVND (reference sequence). Here the CDR3 reads CASSPKGRTAQHF. The CDR3 DNA is TGTGCCAGTAGTCCCAAGGGGAGGACGGCCCAGCATTTT.

The table lists this clone with a count of one. The genes are TRBV7-9 and TRBJ2-1; D is ambiguous. CDR3 length: 15 amino acids. Per the germline V gene, CDR1 is SEHNR and CDR2 is FQNEAQ (reference sequence). Trimming took 0 bases from V and 8 from J, leaving 14 bases between them. DNA of the CDR3: TGTGCCAGCAGCTTAGCGGGTGAACAGACCCATGAGCAGTTCTTC. It is translated as CASSLAGEQTHEQFF.

V gene TRBV7-8 combines with J gene TRBJ2-1, with 8 bases matching TRBD1. The CDR3 is 18 residues long. Looked up from germline, CDR1 is SGHVS and CDR2 is FQNEAQ. V gave up 4 bases and J gave up 1 base; unmatched junction bases: 12. The CDR3: CASSSPGIGQGSYNEQFF. Written as DNA, the CDR3 is TGTGCCAGCAGCTCCCCCGGTATAGGACAGGGATCCTACAATGAGCAGTTCTTC. The variable domain in full, completed from reference TRBV7-8 and TRBJ2-1, reads GAGVSQSPRYKVAKRGQDVALRCDPISGHVSLFWYQQALGQGPEFLTYFQNEAQLDKSGLPSDRFFAERPEGSVSTLKIQRTQQEDSAVYLCASSSPGIGQGSYNEQFFGPGTRLTVL.

The V call is TRBV7-9, the J call TRBJ1-2; D remains unclear. Looked up from germline, CDR1 is SEHNR and CDR2 is FQNEAQ (reference sequence). The CDR3 sequence is 12 residues long. The ends were cut back, 2 bases at V and 7 bases at J, with 8 bases in the middle. The CDR3 region is CASSLSTGGYTF. The CDR3 DNA reads TGTGCCAGCAGCTTAAGCACCGGTGGCTACACCTTC.

V is TRBV14 and J is TRBJ1-3; TRBD1 matches at 8 bases. Germline CDR1 is SGHDN and CDR2 is FVKESK. After removal of 4 bases from V and 5 bases from J, the junction contained 10 bases not matched to a gene. The CDR3 extends over 16 amino acids. The CDR3 DNA reads TGTGCCAGCAGCCCCCAACACGACAGGGGCCGAAACACCATATATTTT. Translating gives CASSPQHDRGRNTIYF.

This rearrangement joins TRBV5-1 to TRBJ2-5; 11 positions agree with TRBD2. The J segment lost 1 base and the V segment lost 5 bases, leaving 4 bases of the junction unmatched. CDR1 is SGHRS, CDR2 YFSETQ, per germline. This CDR3 has 15 amino acids. Written as DNA, the CDR3 is TGCGCCAGCAGATATAGCGGGGGGGCCCAAGAGACCCAGTACTTC. Protein: CASRYSGGAQETQYF.

This clone was observed a handful of times. The rearrangement uses TRBV7-9 and TRBJ2-7; 10 positions agree with TRBD2. This CDR3 has 16 amino acids. Germline V gene lookup returns CDR1 SEHNR and CDR2 FQNEAQ (reference sequence). The V gene end was trimmed by 5 bases and the J gene end by 5 bases; junction bases not matched to a gene: 12. CDR3: CASSGLAGAKHNEQYF. The CDR3 DNA reads as TGTGCCAGCAGCGGTCTAGCGGGGGCAAAACATAACGAGCAGTACTTC.

The chain joins TRBV3-1 (or the pseudogene TRBV3-2) to TRBJ2-2; 10 bases map to TRBD1. Per the germline V gene, CDR1 is LGHDT and CDR2 is YNNKEL (reference sequence). The CDR3 is 14 amino acids. J gave up 7 bases and V 4 bases, and 3 bases lay outside the gene matches. CDR3 loop: CASSPRDRGGELFF. Written as DNA, the CDR3 is TGTGCCAGCAGCCCAAGGGACAGGGGCGGGGAGCTGTTTTTT.